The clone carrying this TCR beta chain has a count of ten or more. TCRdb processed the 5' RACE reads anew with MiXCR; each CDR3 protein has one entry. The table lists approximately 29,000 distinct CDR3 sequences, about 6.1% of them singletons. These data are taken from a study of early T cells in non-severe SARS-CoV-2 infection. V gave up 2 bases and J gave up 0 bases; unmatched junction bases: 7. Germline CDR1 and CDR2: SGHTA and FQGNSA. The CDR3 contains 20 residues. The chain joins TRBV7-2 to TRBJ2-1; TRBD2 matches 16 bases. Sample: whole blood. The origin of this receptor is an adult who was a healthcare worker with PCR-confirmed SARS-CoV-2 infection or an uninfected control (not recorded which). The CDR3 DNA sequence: TGTGCCAGCAGCTTACATCCGGGACTAGCGGGAGGGCCCTCCTACAATGAGCAGTTCTTC. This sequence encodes CASSLHPGLAGGPSYNEQFF.